Here is one TCR beta chain with its context. The antigen remains undetermined. This specimen comes from a study of OX40 agonist ivuxolimab in advanced cancers. Findings of the study overall: Relative to CD4+ cells, CD8+ T cells on average had more expanded clones.

The CDR3 runs to 17 residues. Per the germline V gene, CDR1 is LNHNV and CDR2 is YYDKDF (reference sequence). Trimming removed 1 base at V and 7 bases at J, with 20 bases between. Only in-frame clones appear in the TCRdb table, and some are missing; sequencing was by immunoSEQ multiplex PCR. The repertoire includes under 80,000 clones, roughly 85% of them detected once, and about 4% sits in the top ten. The TCR originated in an adult with an advanced solid tumor such as melanoma, head and neck, liver or kidney cancer. The chain recombines TRBV15 with TRBJ2-1, with D possibly matching TRBD1 (6 bases). The sequences come from CD4+ or CD8+ T cells sorted from blood, collected in a trial of the OX40 agonist ivuxolimab. The CDR3 sequence is CATSRGGWIDRSNEQFF. In DNA form, the CDR3 reads TGTGCCACCAGCAGAGGTGGGTGGATAGACAGGAGTAATGAGCAGTTCTTC.